The next 30 T cell receptor beta chains were all read from a single sample in a study of blood T cell repertoires in COVID-19. TCRdb's table, derived via immunoSEQ multiplex PCR, lists solely in-frame clones and lacks some. Of 250,000 to 300,000 clones in the sample, less than 85% were seen once. The specimen sequenced was peripheral blood. The receptors derive from a man in his 60s who had recovered from COVID-19.

In its sample, this clone was seen once. The J gene is TRBJ1-5, the V gene TRBV7-9; D call uncertain. Per germline, CDR1 SEHNR and CDR2 FQNEAQ (reference sequence). The CDR3 runs to 13 residues. Trimming took 4 bases from V and 5 from J, leaving 9 bases between them. CDR3 coding DNA: TGTGCCAGCAGCTCTATCGGAGATCAGCCCCAGCATTTT. This codes for CASSSIGDQPQHF. Combining the CDR3 with reference TRBV7-9 and TRBJ1-5 gives the whole variable domain DTGVSQNPRHKITKRGQNVTFRCDPISEHNRLYWYRQTLGQGPEFLTYFQNEAQLEKSRLLSDRFSAERPKGSFSTLEIQRTEQGDSAMYLCASSSIGDQPQHFGDGTRLSIL.

This chain uses TRBV7-2 with TRBJ1-1; maybe TRBD1 (5 bases). The CDR3 runs to 16 residues. The ends were cut back, 5 bases at V and 1 base at J, with 17 bases in the middle. CDR1 SGHTA and CDR2 FQGNSA come from the germline V gene. For the CDR3, the DNA is TGTGCCAGCAGCCTACATGGGAACAGGCGGAACACTGAAGCTTTCTTT. It is translated as CASSLHGNRRNTEAFF. The full variable domain, its missing parts supplied by reference TRBV7-2 and TRBJ1-1, is GAGVSQSPSNKVTEKGKDVELRCDPISGHTALYWYRQSLGQGLEFLIYFQGNSAPDKSGLPSDRFSAERTGGSVSTLTIQRTQQEDSAVYLCASSLHGNRRNTEAFFGQGTRLTVV.

The chain employs TRBV12-5 and TRBJ2-3; 8 bases agree with TRBD2. Germline-derived CDR1 and CDR2 are LGHNT and FRNRAP. This CDR3 has 15 residues. Trimming took 4 bases from V and 0 from J; bases not matched to a gene: 3. As DNA, the CDR3 is TGTGCTAGTGGTTCGGGGGGGACGAGCACAGATACGCAGTATTTT. Translation gives CASGSGGTSTDTQYF. Using reference TRBV12-5 and TRBJ2-3 for the parts outside the CDR3, the full variable domain is DARVTQTPRHKVTEMGQEVTMRCQPILGHNTVFWYRQTMMQGLELLAYFRNRAPLDDSGMPKDRFSAEMPDATLATLKIQPSEPRDSAVYFCASGSGGTSTDTQYFGPGTRLTVL.

The V call is TRBV29-1, the J call TRBJ2-2; TRBD1 agrees at 8 bases. The CDR3 runs to 12 residues. Germline CDR1 is SQVTM and CDR2 is ANQGSEA. CDR3 sequence: CSTGGNTGELFF. The CDR3 DNA sequence: TGCAGTACAGGGGGAAACACCGGGGAGCTGTTTTTT.

About this clone itself: This sample also contains other DNA sequences that code for the same CDR3. The genes are TRBV5-1 and TRBJ2-7, with D perhaps matching TRBD2 (5 bases). Germline V gene data show CDR1 as SGHRS and CDR2 as YFSETQ. The CDR3 covers 12 residues. Deletions cut 2 bases from V and 3 bases from J, with 6 bases between. The DNA of the CDR3 is TGCGCCAGCAGCTTTGAGGGCTACGAGCAGTACTTC. Translating it yields CASSFEGYEQYF. Filled out from reference TRBV5-1 and TRBJ2-7, the complete variable domain reads KAGVTQTPRYLIKTRGQQVTLSCSPISGHRSVSWYQQTPGQGLQFLFEYFSETQRNKGNFPGRFSGRQFSNSRSEMNVSTLELGDSALYLCASSFEGYEQYFGPGTRLTVT.

The chain combines TRBV11-2 with TRBJ1-6; 7 bases map to TRBD1. The CDR3 length is 16 residues. Germline trimming cut 5 bases from V and 7 bases from J; bases unmatched to any gene: 11. Germline V gene data show CDR1 as SGHAT and CDR2 as FQNNGV. The CDR3 DNA reads as TGTGCCAGCAGCCCTCAGGGGGAATTCGCCAATTCACCCCTCCACTTT. Translating gives CASSPQGEFANSPLHF. Full variable domain (missing parts from reference TRBV11-2 and TRBJ1-6): EAGVAQSPRYKIIEKRQSVAFWCNPISGHATLYWYQQILGQGPKLLIQFQNNGVVDDSQLPKDRFSAERLKGVDSTLKIQPAKLEDSAVYLCASSPQGEFANSPLHFGNGTRLTVT.

In this sample, this clone turned up a few times. The V gene is TRBV7-9, the J gene TRBJ1-3, with a tentative D call TRBD1 (6 bases). CDR1 is SEHNR, CDR2 FQNEAQ, per germline (reference sequence). This CDR3 comprises 15 residues. V gave up 4 bases and J gave up 7 bases, with 17 bases separating them. CDR3 amino acids: CASSSSGARGNTIYF. The CDR3 nucleotides are TGTGCCAGCAGCTCTTCCGGGGCTAGGGGGAACACCATATATTTT.

This clone has only one observation. The chain links TRBV6-1 to TRBJ2-7; D is uncertain. The V gene's germline CDR1 is MNHNS and CDR2 SASEGT. The CDR3 totals 11 residues. V gave up 2 bases and J gave up 6 bases, with 5 bases separating them. The CDR3 coding sequence is TGTGCCAGCAGTGAACCCTCCGAGCAGTACTTC. Its protein product is CASSEPSEQYF.

Remarks on this clone: This same CDR3 is encoded by further DNA sequences in the sample. The rearrangement links TRBV28 to TRBJ2-7; D gene uncertain. The CDR3 has 12 amino acids. With 6 bases removed from V and 0 bases from J, the gap between germline ends came to 6 bases. Looked up from germline, CDR1 is MDHEN and CDR2 is SYDVKM. The CDR3 loop reads CASSLSSYEQYF. The CDR3 DNA reads TGTGCCAGCAGCCTTAGCTCCTACGAGCAGTACTTC.

The rearrangement uses TRBV7-8 and TRBJ1-2, with D possibly being TRBD1 (5 bases). CDR3 length equals 21 residues. V lost 5 bases, J lost 7 bases, and 38 bases lay in between. CDR1 SGHVS and CDR2 FQNEAQ come from the germline V gene. The CDR3 is CASSERGGTGTPPHGRPGYTF. Here the CDR3 DNA reads TGTGCCAGCAGCGAAAGGGGCGGAACCGGAACCCCACCTCACGGCCGGCCTGGCTACACCTTC.

The chain combines TRBV2 with TRBJ2-2; 8 nucleotides match TRBD1. Germline CDR1 and CDR2: SNHLY and FYNNEI. This CDR3 has 17 amino acids. J gave up 2 bases and V 2 bases, and 7 bases lay outside the gene matches. CDR3 nucleotide sequence: TGTGCCAGCAGTGAACCAGGGGGCAGGAGTAACACCGGGGAGCTGTTTTTT. It encodes CASSEPGGRSNTGELFF.

This clone was recorded only once. The chain has TRBV12-5 and TRBJ2-7, with 16 bases aligning to TRBD2. The CDR3 extends over 19 amino acids. CDR1 is LGHNT, CDR2 FRNRAP, per germline. V lost 2 bases to trimming and J lost 6 bases; unmatched junction nucleotides: 13. The CDR3 nucleotides read TGTGCTAGTGGTTTGCTGGGACTAGCGGGAGGGCCCGGCCTTGCCGAGCAGTACTTC. This encodes CASGLLGLAGGPGLAEQYF.

This chain joins TRBV10-3 and TRBJ2-5; D is ambiguous. Germline V gene data show CDR1 as ENHRY and CDR2 as SYGVKD. The length of the CDR3 is 11 residues. V lost 6 bases and J lost 2, with 4 bases in between. The CDR3 reads CAISQQETQYF. Here the CDR3 DNA reads TGTGCCATCAGCCAACAAGAGACCCAGTACTTC.

This chain uses TRBV9 with TRBJ2-5; 10 nucleotides agree with TRBD2. Germline V CDR1 and CDR2: SGDLS, YYNGEE. J lost 1 base, V lost 0 bases, and 6 bases had no gene match. The CDR3 extends over 17 amino acids. The CDR3 nucleotides are TGTGCCAGCAGCGTAGACCCTAGCGGGGGAAGCCAAGAGACCCAGTACTTC. Protein sequence: CASSVDPSGGSQETQYF.

In nucleotides, the CDR3 is TGTGCCAGTAGTATTTTCCTGGGACTGACACAGATCAATGAGCAGTTCTTC. It is translated as CASSIFLGLTQINEQFF. The genes are TRBV19 and TRBJ2-1, with D tentatively TRBD2 (6 bases). This CDR3 is built from 17 residues. The V gene's germline CDR1 is LNHDA and CDR2 SQIVND (reference sequence). The V gene lost 3 bases and the J gene lost 6 bases, with 21 bases spanning the gap.

This clone was recorded only once. The genes are TRBV7-8 and TRBJ1-1, with a tentative D call TRBD1 (6 bases). The CDR3 has 13 residues. Trimming shortened V by 4 bases and J by 10 bases, and 16 bases separated the two germline ends. Germline V gene lookup returns CDR1 SGHVS and CDR2 FQNEAQ. The CDR3 sequence: CASSSGMGALAFF. The CDR3 DNA reads TGTGCCAGCAGCTCCGGGATGGGGGCTCTAGCTTTCTTT.

The chain couples TRBV1 to TRBJ2-7; the table's D call of TRBD1 was not tested on the DNA. TRBV1 represents a pseudogene. The CDR3 is 14 amino acids. CDR3 in DNA: TGCACCAGCAGCCGATACAGGTTTACCTACGAGCAGTACTTC. Amino acids: CTSSRYRFTYEQYF.

V gene TRBV30 combines with J gene TRBJ2-7; a weak D match, TRBD1 (5 bases). Germline values: CDR1 GTSNPN, CDR2 SVGIG (reference sequence). The CDR3 consists of 12 residues. V was trimmed by 4 bases and J by 3 bases, leaving 10 bases between them. CDR3 residues: CAWTQGSYEQYF. The CDR3 DNA follows: TGTGCCTGGACTCAGGGAAGCTACGAGCAGTACTTC.

CDR3 in amino acids: CASSLVTGSYNEQFF. CDR3 sequence (DNA): TGTGCCAGCAGCTTAGTTACAGGGTCCTACAATGAGCAGTTCTTC. The chain uses TRBV7-8 and TRBJ2-1; a possible D gene is TRBD1 (6 bases). V was cut by 1 base and J by 1 base, with 8 bases left in between. The CDR3 has 15 amino acids. CDR1 and CDR2 (germline): SGHVS, FQNEAQ.

The chain carries TRBV18 and TRBJ1-5; D call uncertain. V lost 2 bases, J lost 8 bases, and 13 bases lay in between. CDR1 is KGHSH, CDR2 LQKENI, per germline. The CDR3 runs 14 residues. CDR3: CASSPSGALKPQHF. DNA of the CDR3: TGTGCCAGCTCACCATCGGGTGCGTTGAAGCCCCAGCATTTT.

The V call is TRBV10-3, the J call TRBJ2-3, with D perhaps matching TRBD1 (5 bases). The CDR3 runs 11 residues. Germline lookup yields CDR1 ENHRY and CDR2 SYGVKD. The germline V and J ends were trimmed by 10 bases and 6 bases, with 11 bases remaining between them. The CDR3 nucleotides are TGTGCCACTGGAAAGGGGGATACGCAGTATTTT. Its translation: CATGKGDTQYF.

The chain's CDR3 is CASSPQSRVEGTQYF. In DNA, the CDR3 is TGTGCCAGCTCACCACAATCTCGGGTCGAGGGCACCCAGTACTTC. This chain connects TRBV18 to TRBJ2-5; possibly TRBD2 for D (5 bases). Looked up from germline, CDR1 is KGHSH and CDR2 is LQKENI. The CDR3 consists of 15 residues. V was trimmed by 1 base and J by 8 bases, leaving 17 bases between them.

This clone came up a few times. J is TRBJ2-2 and V is TRBV13; D is ambiguous. Trimming cost V 8 bases and J 5 bases, with 12 bases left between them. This CDR3 contains 13 residues. The V gene's germline CDR1 is PRHDT and CDR2 FYEKMQ (reference sequence). CDR3 nucleotide sequence: TGTGCCAGCTCGGGTTTCGGGACCGGGGAGCTGTTTTTT. It is translated as CASSGFGTGELFF.

The J gene is TRBJ2-7, the V gene TRBV12-3 or TRBV12-4; 7 bases map to TRBD1. V trimming: 7 bases; J trimming: 3 bases; junction bases outside the gene matches: 3. The CDR3 sequence is 12 residues long. CDR3 in amino acids: CASTRQGYEQYF. Here the CDR3 DNA reads TGTGCCAGCACCAGACAGGGCTACGAGCAGTACTTC.

The chain combines TRBV7-9 with TRBJ1-2; the match to TRBD1 covers 7 bases. The CDR3 has 15 residues. V was pared by 3 bases and J by 13 bases, with 17 bases of the junction left unmatched. Germline CDR1 and CDR2: SEHNR and FQNEAQ (reference sequence). The DNA for the CDR3 is TGTGCCAGCAGCTTCGGGGACAGTTCAGAGAGTGGTGGCACCTTC. Protein: CASSFGDSSESGGTF.

This sequence joins TRBV21-1 and TRBJ2-7; the D call in the table, TRBD1, was not verified against the DNA. TRBV21-1 is an annotated pseudogene. CDR3 length: 15 residues. The CDR3 region is CASSRRGTEHYEQYF. The CDR3 DNA reads as TGTGCCAGCAGCAGAAGGGGGACAGAGCACTACGAGCAGTACTTC.

The rearrangement uses TRBV4-2 and TRBJ2-1; 7 bases align to TRBD2. Germline CDR1 is LGHNA and CDR2 is YNFKEQ. The CDR3 is made up of 15 amino acids. The V segment lost 4 bases and the J segment 6 bases; nucleotides outside the gene matches: 9. The CDR3: CASSPRLARVNEQFF. The DNA for the CDR3 is TGTGCCAGCAGCCCTCGACTAGCTCGGGTCAATGAGCAGTTCTTC.

The chain combines TRBV5-4 with TRBJ2-3; D is uncertain. Trimming pared 3 bases from V and 2 bases from J, leaving 10 bases between. This CDR3 region has 14 residues. Germline V CDR1 and CDR2: SGHNT, YYREEE (reference sequence). The DNA of the CDR3 is TGTGCCAGCAGCTCTACTACATCCACAGATACGCAGTATTTT. Translation gives CASSSTTSTDTQYF.

The genes are TRBV7-2 and TRBJ1-1, with 7 bases matching TRBD1. Germline V gene lookup returns CDR1 SGHTA and CDR2 FQGNSA. The CDR3 is 15 residues long. V dropped 3 bases and J dropped 6; count of bases not matched to a gene: 10. The CDR3 spells CASSFNRGSKAEAFF. The CDR3 DNA follows: TGTGCCAGCAGCTTCAACAGGGGAAGTAAGGCTGAAGCTTTCTTT.

The chain carries TRBV10-3 and TRBJ1-4; D is ambiguous. The length of the CDR3 is 14 residues. Germline V CDR1 and CDR2: ENHRY, SYGVKD. V lost 10 bases and J 3 bases, leaving 15 bases between the germline ends. Written as DNA, the CDR3 is TGTGCCACCAGAGGAGAGTCATCTAATGAAAAACTGTTTTTT. This translates into CATRGESSNEKLFF.